The 14 T cell receptor beta chains listed next were all sequenced from one sample in a study of identical twins. Using its own MiXCR run on the 5' RACE reads, TCRdb lists one record per CDR3 protein. The sample lists 500,000 or so distinct CDR3 sequences, 14% occurring once. These data also featured in a second study, about yellow fever vaccine responses in identical twins.

Sequenced: CD4+ T cells sorted from blood. The receptors were gathered from a woman under 30 in good health.

The rearrangement uses TRBV11-2 and TRBJ2-5; 13 nucleotides agree with TRBD2. The germline V gene encodes CDR1 SGHAT and CDR2 FQNNGV. The CDR3 runs 17 residues. V trimming: 2 bases; J trimming: 4 bases; junction bases outside the gene matches: 7. This CDR3 is CASSLPTGLAGRETQYF. The DNA for the CDR3 is TGTGCCAGCAGCTTACCGACGGGACTAGCGGGGAGAGAGACCCAGTACTTC.

This clonotype was counted between two and nine times. The chain links TRBV6-5 to TRBJ2-5; 9 bases are a match to TRBD1. With 0 bases clipped from V and 2 bases from J, the junction kept 4 bases outside the gene matches. CDR1 is MNHEY and CDR2 is SVGAGI in the germline V gene. The CDR3 has 16 residues. In DNA, the CDR3 is TGTGCCAGCAGTTACTCCGGGACAGGGATTCAAGAGACCCAGTACTTC. Its protein is CASSYSGTGIQETQYF.

This clonotype was counted between two and nine times. The gene calls are TRBV12-3 or TRBV12-4 and TRBJ1-6; D is uncertain. The V gene lost 1 base and the J gene lost 7 bases, with 11 bases spanning the gap. CDR3 length: 15 residues. Here the CDR3 DNA reads TGTGCCAGCAGTTTAGGTATGGGGTGGAATTCACCCCTCCACTTT. This encodes CASSLGMGWNSPLHF.

The genes are TRBV5-4 and TRBJ2-1, with TRBD2 matching 13 bases. CDR1 SGHNT and CDR2 YYREEE come from the germline V gene (reference sequence). V lost 0 bases and J lost 0; bases outside the gene matches: 6. The CDR3 has 19 amino acids. The CDR3 region has the DNA TGTGCCAGCAGCTTGGGACTAGCGGGGGGCCCCCGCTCCTACAATGAGCAGTTCTTC. The encoded protein is CASSLGLAGGPRSYNEQFF.

Ten or more counts support this clonotype. The V call is TRBV12-3 or TRBV12-4, the J call TRBJ2-7; the D gene is possibly TRBD1 (6 bases). Trimming stripped 6 bases from V and 4 bases from J, with 16 bases between. The CDR3 is 14 amino acids. The CDR3 here is CASSPTGGFYEQYF. For the CDR3, the DNA is TGTGCCAGCAGCCCGACAGGAGGATTTTACGAGCAGTACTTC.

This clonotype appeared a few times. The chain has TRBV10-3 and TRBJ2-2, with D perhaps matching TRBD1 or TRBD2 (5 bases each). This CDR3 is 15 amino acids long. Germline loops: CDR1 ENHRY, CDR2 SYGVKD. Trimming removed 3 bases at V and 4 bases at J, with 12 bases between. DNA of the CDR3: TGTGCCATCAGTGACCTTGGGACCGCCACCGGGGAGCTGTTTTTT. It codes for CAISDLGTATGELFF.

In this sample, this clonotype turned up a few times. V usage is TRBV30 and J usage is TRBJ1-6, with TRBD1 as a possible D gene (5 bases). Trimming left V 3 bases short and J 6 bases short, with 12 bases between. The CDR3 runs to 14 residues. Germline assignment: CDR1 GTSNPN and CDR2 SVGIG (reference sequence). The CDR3 coding sequence is TGTGCCTGGAGCCCCGGGGACCGTAATTCACCCCTCCACTTT. Amino acid sequence: CAWSPGDRNSPLHF.

A few counts support this clonotype. V usage is TRBV30 and J usage is TRBJ2-2; D not certain. The V gene's germline CDR1 is GTSNPN and CDR2 SVGIG (reference sequence). V was trimmed by 1 base and J by 7 bases, leaving 7 bases between them. The CDR3 has 12 amino acids. CDR3 loop: CAWSDVYGELFF. CDR3 sequence (DNA): TGTGCCTGGAGTGACGTGTACGGGGAGCTGTTTTTT.

The table lists this clonotype with many counts. The V gene is TRBV5-1, the J gene TRBJ1-1; 11 bases map to TRBD1. The CDR3 is made up of 16 amino acids. Germline CDR1 and CDR2: SGHRS and YFSETQ. The ends lost 2 bases at V and 5 bases at J; junction bases unmatched: 8. CDR3 amino acids: CASSFATGTGGTEAFF. The CDR3 DNA sequence: TGCGCCAGCAGCTTCGCCACCGGGACAGGGGGAACTGAAGCTTTCTTT.

The chain employs TRBV6-5 and TRBJ2-1, with D possibly being TRBD1 (6 bases). Trimming took 2 bases from V and 0 from J, leaving 8 bases between them. Germline assignment: CDR1 MNHEY and CDR2 SVGAGI. The CDR3 is made up of 15 amino acids. CDR3 nucleotides: TGTGCCAGCAGTTACGAGGGGGTCTCCTACAATGAGCAGTTCTTC. Its translation: CASSYEGVSYNEQFF.

The table lists this clonotype with a few counts. The rearrangement links TRBV12-3 or TRBV12-4 to TRBJ2-4; unclear D gene. The CDR3 loop spans 16 amino acids. V was pared by 5 bases and J by 1 base, with 15 bases between. In DNA, the CDR3 is TGTGCCAGCAGTGATATTGCTACCGGGGCCAAAAACATTCAGTACTTC. This sequence encodes CASSDIATGAKNIQYF.

V is TRBV20-1 and J is TRBJ2-3, with 11 bases matching TRBD2. The CDR3 totals 15 residues. The germline V gene encodes CDR1 DFQATT and CDR2 SNEGSKA (reference sequence). The chain's CDR3 is CSVGRLAGWADTQYF. CDR3 DNA: TGCAGCGTGGGCCGACTAGCGGGATGGGCAGATACGCAGTATTTT.

Ten or more counts support this clonotype. The chain is built from TRBV4-2 and TRBJ2-1; 10 nucleotides align to TRBD1. Germline assignment: CDR1 LGHNA and CDR2 YNFKEQ. The CDR3 sequence is 15 residues long. V shed 4 bases and J 4 bases; nucleotides not matched to a gene: 4. CDR3 region: CASSLRDRGYNEQFF. The CDR3 region has the DNA TGTGCCAGCAGCCTCCGGGACAGGGGATACAATGAGCAGTTCTTC.

This chain uses TRBV29-1 with TRBJ2-7, with TRBD2 as a possible D gene (6 bases). This CDR3 contains 11 residues. Germline V CDR1 and CDR2: SQVTM, ANQGSEA. The germline V and J ends were trimmed by 6 bases and 5 bases, with 11 bases remaining between them. The CDR3 spells CSVGGVDEQYF. In DNA, the CDR3 is TGCAGCGTCGGCGGGGTTGACGAGCAGTACTTC.